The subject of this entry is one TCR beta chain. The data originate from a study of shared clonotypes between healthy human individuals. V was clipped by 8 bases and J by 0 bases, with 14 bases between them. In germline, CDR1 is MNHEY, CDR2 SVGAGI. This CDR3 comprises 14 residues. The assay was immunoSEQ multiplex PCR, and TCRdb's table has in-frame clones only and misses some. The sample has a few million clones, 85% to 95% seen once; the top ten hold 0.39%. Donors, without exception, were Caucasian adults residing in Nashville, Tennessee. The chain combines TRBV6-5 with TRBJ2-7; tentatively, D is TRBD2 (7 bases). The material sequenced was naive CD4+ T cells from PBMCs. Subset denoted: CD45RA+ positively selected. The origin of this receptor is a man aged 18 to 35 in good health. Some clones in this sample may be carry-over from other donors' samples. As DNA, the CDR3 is TGTGCCAGCGGGGGGGCGGGGAACTCCTACGAGCAGTACTTC. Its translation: CASGGAGNSYEQYF.